This TCR beta chain was captured by sequencing in a study of blood T cell repertoires in COVID-19 (dated by TCRdb to the early 2020s). Regarding the study in general: Collaborator samples came from the United States, Italy and Spain and covered acute and convalescent phases of COVID-19. Subjects who had been exposed to COVID-19, were actively infected with it, or had recovered from it provided the deeply sampled blood TCRbeta repertoires that made up the dataset. Where available, HLA class I and class II types were obtained from metadata supplied by the sample provider rather than from assay-based typing. The repertoires were released in a freely available public database intended as a resource for research on the immune response to SARS-CoV-2. The samples were drawn from two sources: the first 160 participants of the ongoing ImmuneRACE study, and over 950 subjects contributed by 6 global collaborators. A de-identified subject ID, COVID-19 status, age in years and sex were almost always included in the sample metadata. The prospective study material was composed of cDNA or gDNA derived from T cells, B-cell-depleted T cells, or PBMCs. Broader findings and caveats from the paper: The quantity of clinical and demographic metadata differed by source and by participant and was supplied without curation.

V and J are truncated by 3 bases and 1 base respectively, leaving an intervening sequence of 19 bases. According to the germline V gene, CDR1 reads KGHSH and CDR2 reads LQKENI. Reading from cysteine to phenylalanine, the CDR3 counts 19 amino acids. Only the CDR3 region is kept as DNA, spanning 57 bases read in frame from base 1. TCRbeta CDR3 regions were amplified from genomic DNA by means of the immunoSEQ Assay, a bias-controlled multiplex PCR. For the original study's pipeline: Within the assay, amplification of reference gene primers was used to estimate how many nucleated cells each sample contained. Sequence reads were collapsed and filtered to measure the absolute abundance of every unique TCRbeta CDR3 rearrangement. For each sample, productive Simpson clonality was calculated as the square root of Simpson's diversity index across productive rearrangements. TCRdb carries this immuneACCESS record with in-frame sequences only. Its versions omit some clonotypes, under half of them owing to an unresolved V gene in the studies checked, with the rest unexplained. V and J calls and clone size are those listed in that table; D and trimming were worked out from the DNA. Within this sample are 150,000 to 200,000 clones, with more than 70% of them counted one time only. 15% to 20% of the sample rests with the top ten.

One collaborating source in Seattle enrolled patients while the patients were actively infected and followed the patients over time throughout the course of disease. Collaborating institutions collected whole blood in K2EDTA tubes following their own protocols. For TCRbeta analysis, collaborator samples were shipped as frozen whole blood, as isolated PBMCs, or as DNA extracted from either sample type. As to this clone: Its antigen is still unknown. No per-base quality is available; no much larger clone lies one base away.

The sample comprised peripheral blood. The sequence derives from an older person with COVID-19, enrolled during active disease. This sequence uses TRBV18 and TRBJ2-6; TRBD2 might be the D gene, on 5 matching bases. DNA sequence: TGTGCCAGCTCACCTCTCGTGGCGGGTTTGGGTTCTGGGGCCAACGTCCTGACTTTC. Translation gives CASSPLVAGLGSGANVLTF.